These 21 T cell receptor beta chains were sequenced from one sample in a study of cytomegalovirus exposure and HLA in healthy donors. Use of 60 Vbeta and 13 Jbeta primers characterized the PCR. The table came from immunoSEQ multiplex PCR; TCRdb's copy has only in-frame clones and leaves some out. This sample has under 150,000 clones, with roughly 10% found just once. The material sequenced was PBMCs. Every receptor here comes from a male donor in good health and CMV-seronegative.

This clone was seen more than once but under ten times. CDR3 region: CASSIAHSTTYEQYF. The CDR3 DNA reads as TGTGCCAGTAGTATAGCCCATTCGACAACCTACGAGCAGTACTTC. The chain combines TRBV19 with TRBJ2-7; D is unclear. Looked up from germline, CDR1 is LNHDA and CDR2 is SQIVND (reference sequence). V was trimmed by 1 base and J by 2 bases, leaving 12 bases between them. This CDR3 has 15 residues.

V is TRBV4-3 and J is TRBJ2-7; the D is unclear. Germline lookup yields CDR1 LGHNA and CDR2 YSLEER. Trimming stripped 1 base from V and 6 bases from J, with 13 bases between. The CDR3 is 14 residues long. This CDR3 reads CASSQGLLPCEQYF. In DNA, the CDR3 is TGCGCCAGCAGCCAAGGACTCCTACCCTGCGAGCAGTACTTC.

The chain has TRBV27 and TRBJ2-2, with D perhaps matching TRBD2 (5 bases). This CDR3 region has 13 residues. Deletions cut 4 bases from V and 6 bases from J, with 9 bases between. Germline V CDR1 and CDR2: MNHEY, SMNVEV (reference sequence). In DNA form, the CDR3 reads TGTGCCAGCAGTTACCTAGCCTCCGGGGAGCTGTTTTTT. Translation gives CASSYLASGELFF.

The chain combines TRBV29-1 with TRBJ2-1, with a weak D call TRBD2 (6 bases). Trimming shortened V by 8 bases and J by 3 bases, and 17 bases separated the two germline ends. CDR3 size: 14 residues. CDR1 and CDR2 (germline): SQVTM, ANQGSEA. CDR3 sequence: CSLRVAEIYNEQFF. CDR3 DNA: TGCAGCCTTAGGGTAGCGGAGATCTACAATGAGCAGTTCTTC.

This clone has more than one count but fewer than ten. The J gene is TRBJ1-2, the V gene TRBV28, with a tentative D call TRBD1 (5 bases). Germline V gene lookup returns CDR1 MDHEN and CDR2 SYDVKM. The V and J ends lost 1 base and 4 bases respectively, with 10 bases between them. The CDR3 runs to 14 residues. The CDR3 coding sequence is TGTGCCAGCAGTTTATCGTATCAGGGCTATGGCTACACCTTC. It yields the protein CASSLSYQGYGYTF.

The genes are TRBV9 and TRBJ1-2; D gene uncertain. In germline, CDR1 is SGDLS, CDR2 YYNGEE. CDR3 length equals 13 residues. V lost 3 bases to trimming and J lost 6 bases, with 12 bases between them. CDR3 in amino acids: CASSASGIHGYTF. The DNA of the CDR3 is TGTGCCAGCAGCGCCTCCGGGATTCATGGCTACACCTTC.

A few counts support this clone. The chain combines TRBV10-3 with TRBJ1-1, with a weak D call TRBD1 (5 bases). CDR1 and CDR2 from the germline V gene are ENHRY and SYGVKD. The CDR3 consists of 16 residues. The germline V and J ends were trimmed by 3 bases and 2 bases, with 16 bases remaining between them. CDR3 bases: TGTGCCATCAGTGACGGGGGAGTGGGCTCCAACACTGAAGCTTTCTTT. Translated: CAISDGGVGSNTEAFF.

This clone was picked up a small number of times. The chain couples TRBV5-1 to TRBJ1-2; D is undetermined. V lost 4 bases, J lost 3 bases, and 10 bases lay in between. The length of the CDR3 is 13 residues. Germline CDR1 is SGHRS and CDR2 is YFSETQ. CDR3 sequence (DNA): TGCGCCAGCAGCCCTTCGTCCTACTATGGCTACACCTTC. Its protein is CASSPSSYYGYTF.

This clone showed up just a few times. The chain joins TRBV5-1 to TRBJ2-1, with 11 bases lining up with TRBD2. Germline assignment: CDR1 SGHRS and CDR2 YFSETQ. After removal of 4 bases from V and 6 bases from J, the junction contained 6 bases not matched to a gene. The CDR3 has 15 amino acids. CDR3 sequence (DNA): TGCGCCAGCAGCAGCGGGACTAGCGGCTTCAATGAGCAGTTCTTC. Its protein product is CASSSGTSGFNEQFF.

This clone was observed a few times. The chain employs TRBV28 and TRBJ1-4, with D hard to call. CDR1 MDHEN and CDR2 SYDVKM come from the germline V gene. V was pared by 6 bases and J by 7 bases, with 15 bases between. CDR3 length: 14 amino acids. CDR3 amino acids: CASSSPSVGEKLFF. CDR3 coding DNA: TGTGCCAGCAGCTCGCCAAGCGTTGGTGAAAAACTGTTTTTT.

The chain has TRBV2 and TRBJ2-2; 12 bases match TRBD2. V was clipped by 6 bases and J by 5 bases; unmatched bases: 7. The CDR3 covers 16 residues. The germline gives CDR1 SNHLY, CDR2 FYNNEI. The CDR3 bases are TGTGCCAGCAGGGCCGCGACTAGCGGGAGAACCGGGGAGCTGTTTTTT. This gives the protein CASRAATSGRTGELFF.

This clone occurred a few times. J is TRBJ2-7 and V is TRBV7-2; no firm D call. This CDR3 is 13 amino acids long. Trimming took off 2 bases at V and 0 bases at J, with 5 bases between the two ends. Germline assignment: CDR1 SGHTA and CDR2 FQGNSA. The CDR3: CASSLMASYEQYF. CDR3 DNA: TGTGCCAGCAGCTTAATGGCCTCCTACGAGCAGTACTTC.

This clone turned up a few times. The rearrangement joins TRBV19 to TRBJ1-2; D is possibly TRBD1 (5 bases). The CDR3 contains 15 residues. The V gene lost 2 bases and the J gene lost 2 bases, with 12 bases spanning the gap. CDR1 is LNHDA and CDR2 is SQIVND in the germline V gene (reference sequence). The CDR3 reads CASSITGLTNYGYTF. In DNA form, the CDR3 reads TGTGCCAGTAGTATAACAGGTTTAACGAACTATGGCTACACCTTC.

The chain couples TRBV13 to TRBJ2-6; 11 bases match TRBD1. CDR1 and CDR2 from the germline V gene are PRHDT and FYEKMQ (reference sequence). There are 17 residues in the CDR3. With 2 bases clipped from V and 2 bases from J, the junction kept 2 bases outside the gene matches. CDR3 bases: TGTGCCAGCAGCTTAAGGACAGGGGGCGCTGGGGCCAACGTCCTGACTTTC. Amino acids: CASSLRTGGAGANVLTF. The full variable domain, rest sourced from reference TRBV13 and TRBJ2-6, is AAGVIQSPRHLIKEKRETATLKCYPIPRHDTVYWYQQGPGQDPQFLISFYEKMQSDKGSIPDRFSAQQFSDYHSELNMSSLELGDSALYFCASSLRTGGAGANVLTFGAGSRLTVL.

Only a few counts were recorded for this clone. The J gene is TRBJ1-5, the V gene TRBV7-2; no reliable D call. The CDR3 extends over 15 amino acids. V was trimmed by 2 bases and J by 5 bases, leaving 13 bases between them. Looked up from germline, CDR1 is SGHTA and CDR2 is FQGNSA. The CDR3 sequence: CASSLLWTSDQPQHF. The CDR3 DNA reads TGTGCCAGCAGCTTATTGTGGACTTCTGATCAGCCCCAGCATTTT.

This clone was counted between two and nine times. The chain uses TRBV15 and TRBJ1-3, with D perhaps TRBD1 (5 bases). The germline gives CDR1 LNHNV, CDR2 YYDKDF (reference sequence). Trimming removed 4 bases from V and 0 bases from J, with 19 bases in between. This CDR3 comprises 18 residues. The CDR3 DNA follows: TGTGCCACCAGCATGGGAGGGACGGGACTCGTCTCTGGAAACACCATATATTTT. Translation gives CATSMGGTGLVSGNTIYF.

This clone was counted a few times. The chain carries TRBV4-3 and TRBJ1-1; D call uncertain. The V end lost 0 bases, the J end lost 5 bases, and 19 bases lay between the germline ends. CDR3 length: 17 residues. The germline gives CDR1 LGHNA, CDR2 YSLEER. CDR3 coding DNA: TGCGCCAGCAGCCAAGAGAGGGAGTACGCCGGTACGACTGAAGCTTTCTTT. Translated, it gives CASSQEREYAGTTEAFF.

The chain recombines TRBV28 with TRBJ1-5; 9 bases line up with TRBD1. Germline CDR1 reads MDHEN; CDR2 reads SYDVKM. The CDR3 runs to 14 residues. V lost 10 bases and J lost 5; bases outside the gene matches: 9. CDR3 nucleotides: TGTGCCAACGGGAGACAGGGGGTTTATCAGCCCCAGCATTTT. Translation: CANGRQGVYQPQHF.

This clone has just a few counts. V usage is TRBV19 and J usage is TRBJ1-1, with 7 bases that match TRBD1. The junction had 6 bases not matched to a gene; V was cut back by 2 bases and J by 0 bases. The CDR3 extends over 16 amino acids. Germline V gene sequence: CDR1 LNHDA, CDR2 SQIVND (reference sequence). CDR3 coding DNA: TGTGCCAGTAGTATAAGAGGGGGCCTAATGAACACTGAAGCTTTCTTT. Amino acid sequence: CASSIRGGLMNTEAFF.

The chain employs TRBV16 and TRBJ1-2, with 7 bases fitting TRBD1. V dropped 4 bases and J dropped 4; count of bases not matched to a gene: 6. CDR3 length equals 14 residues. The germline CDR1 and CDR2 sequences are KGHSY and FQNENV. This chain's CDR3 is CASSPLDRAYGYTF. CDR3 sequence (DNA): TGTGCCAGCAGCCCATTAGACAGGGCCTATGGCTACACCTTC. The variable domain in full, with the rest retrieved from reference TRBV16 and TRBJ1-2, is GEEVAQTPKHLVRGEGQKAKLYCAPIKGHSYVFWYQQVLKNEFKFLISFQNENVFDETGMPKERFSAKCLPNSPCSLEIQATKLEDSAVYFCASSPLDRAYGYTFGSGTRLTVV.

CDR3 in amino acids: CASSLEGQGYNSPLHF. CDR3 nucleotides: TGCGCCAGCAGCTTGGAGGGACAGGGCTATAATTCACCCCTCCACTTT. The chain links TRBV5-1 to TRBJ1-6, with 9 bases aligning to TRBD1. With V trimmed by 0 bases and J by 3 bases, 1 base remained unmatched. Germline V CDR1 and CDR2: SGHRS, YFSETQ. The CDR3 spans 16 residues.